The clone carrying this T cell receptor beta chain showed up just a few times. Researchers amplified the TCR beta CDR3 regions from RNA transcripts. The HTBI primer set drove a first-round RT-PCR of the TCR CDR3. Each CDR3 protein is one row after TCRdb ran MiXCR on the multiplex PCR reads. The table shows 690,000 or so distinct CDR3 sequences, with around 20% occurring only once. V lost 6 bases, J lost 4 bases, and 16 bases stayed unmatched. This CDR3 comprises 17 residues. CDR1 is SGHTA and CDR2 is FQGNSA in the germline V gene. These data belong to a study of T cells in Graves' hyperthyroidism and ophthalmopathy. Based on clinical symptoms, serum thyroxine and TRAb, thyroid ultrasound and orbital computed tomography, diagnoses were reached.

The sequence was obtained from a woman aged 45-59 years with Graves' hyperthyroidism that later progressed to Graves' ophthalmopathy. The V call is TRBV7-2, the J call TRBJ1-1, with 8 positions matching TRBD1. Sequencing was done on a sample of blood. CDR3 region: CASSYSQGAPVGTEAFF. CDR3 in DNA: TGTGCCAGCAGTTATTCTCAGGGGGCCCCGGTGGGCACTGAAGCTTTCTTT.